Presented here are 30 T cell receptor beta chains from one specimen sequenced in a study of blood T cells in healthy people across ages (dated by TCRdb to between 2015 and 2016). Libraries were made using 5' RACE. The instrument was an Illumina HiSeq 2500. A second 7 to 11 cycle PCR used a sample-barcoded 5' primer and a J-beta primer mix. Using fastp at Q25 and MiXCR, TCRdb reprocessed the public reads and kept productive beta chains. One record per CDR3 amino acid sequence lists the most common genes and DNA. The sample contains 790,000 or so distinct CDR3 sequences, roughly three fifths of them found a single time. The ten most abundant clones make up around a quarter of the sample. Material: blood. The receptors were sampled from a man aged 35 to 55 in good health.

In this sample, this clonotype turned up once. The CDR3 loop reads CASSPPSSDQGFYGYTF. The CDR3 nucleotides are TGTGCCAGCAGTCCACCCTCATCCGACCAAGGATTCTATGGCTACACCTTC. The rearrangement joins TRBV6-2 or TRBV6-3 to TRBJ1-2; D gene ambiguous. The CDR3 extends over 17 amino acids. Germline-derived CDR1 and CDR2 are MNHEY and SVGEGT. V lost 5 bases and J 4 bases, leaving 23 bases between the germline ends.

This clonotype occurred a few times. CDR3 sequence reads: CSVLSYGGDGYTF. DNA of the CDR3: TGCAGCGTCCTTAGCTATGGGGGAGATGGCTACACCTTC. The chain couples TRBV29-1 to TRBJ1-2; weak D call: TRBD1 (5 bases). The V gene's germline CDR1 is SQVTM and CDR2 ANQGSEA. The CDR3 length is 13 residues. Trimming left V 6 bases short and J 6 bases short, with 17 bases between.

This chain uses TRBV20-1 with TRBJ2-5, with 15 nucleotides matching TRBD2. This CDR3 is built from 17 residues. Germline values: CDR1 DFQATT, CDR2 SNEGSKA (reference sequence). V lost 3 bases and J lost 5; bases outside the gene matches: 10. Written as DNA, the CDR3 is TGCAGTGCTAGCGGGTGGACTAGCGGGAGGGCCCAGGAGACCCAGTACTTC. The encoded protein is CSASGWTSGRAQETQYF.

The V call is TRBV27, the J call TRBJ2-1; no clear D gene. Trimming stripped 5 bases from V and 9 bases from J, with 17 bases between. Germline V lookup: CDR1 MNHEY, CDR2 SMNVEV (reference sequence). This CDR3 comprises 14 residues. Here the CDR3 reads CASSPGRPWAEQFF. CDR3 DNA: TGTGCCAGCAGTCCAGGACGGCCTTGGGCTGAGCAGTTCTTC.

Concerning this clonotype: One end of the junction fails to match germline, which may point to a read error. CDR3 nucleotides: TGTGCCAGCAGTGAAAGGGACAGGGGAGCAGATGCGCAGTATTTT. Its translation: CASSERDRGADAQYF. V gene TRBV25-1 combines with J gene TRBJ2-3; TRBD1 matches 10 bases. Germline CDR1 is MGHDK and CDR2 is SYGVNS. The CDR3 runs 15 residues.

V and J are TRBV20-1 and TRBJ2-2, with a possible D match to TRBD2 (6 bases). Germline CDR1 and CDR2: DFQATT and SNEGSKA (reference sequence). V gave up 3 bases and J gave up 0 bases, with 11 bases separating them. This CDR3 has 15 residues. CDR3 protein: CSASLLAANTGELFF. The CDR3 bases are TGCAGTGCTAGTTTACTAGCCGCGAACACCGGGGAGCTGTTTTTT.

The chain combines TRBV4-2 with TRBJ1-2; D call uncertain. The germline V gene has CDR1 LGHNA and CDR2 YNFKEQ. The CDR3 spans 15 residues. V was trimmed by 1 base and J by 3 bases, leaving 12 bases between them. This CDR3 is CASSQADRPDYGYTF. The CDR3 nucleotides are TGTGCCAGCAGCCAAGCGGACCGGCCTGACTATGGCTACACCTTC.

In its sample, this clonotype was seen a few times. The chain combines TRBV19 with TRBJ2-1; D remains unclear. Looked up from germline, CDR1 is LNHDA and CDR2 is SQIVND (reference sequence). The CDR3 contains 14 residues. With 3 bases removed from V and 4 bases from J, the gap between germline ends came to 10 bases. In nucleotides, the CDR3 is TGTGCCAGTAGTATGATGAACAGTTACAATGAGCAGTTCTTC. Translating gives CASSMMNSYNEQFF. The entire variable domain, with the rest obtained from reference TRBV19 and TRBJ2-1, is as follows: DGGITQSPKYLFRKEGQNVTLSCEQNLNHDAMYWYRQDPGQGLRLIYYSQIVNDFQKGDIAEGYSVSREKKESFPLTVTSAQKNPTAFYLCASSMMNSYNEQFFGPGTRLTVL.

The V call is TRBV7-2, the J call TRBJ1-2; D might be TRBD1 (6 bases). This CDR3 spans 15 amino acids. The germline CDR1 and CDR2 sequences are SGHTA and FQGNSA. Trimming removed 5 bases at V and 2 bases at J, with 15 bases between. DNA of the CDR3: TGTGCCAGCAGCGACAATTTGGGACACAACTATGGCTACACCTTC. Translating it yields CASSDNLGHNYGYTF.

This sequence joins TRBV9 and TRBJ2-3; no clear D. The ends were cut back, 1 base at V and 0 bases at J, with 15 bases in the middle. This CDR3 is built from 17 residues. Per germline, CDR1 SGDLS and CDR2 YYNGEE. CDR3 nucleotide sequence: TGTGCCAGCAGCGTAATGACAACAACTACTAGCACAGATACGCAGTATTTT. Its translation is CASSVMTTTTSTDTQYF.

This clonotype was seen just once. The rearrangement uses TRBV5-1 and TRBJ2-5, with 7 bases fitting TRBD2. Germline V gene data show CDR1 as SGHRS and CDR2 as YFSETQ. V lost 0 bases to trimming and J lost 0 bases; unmatched junction nucleotides: 5. This CDR3 spans 16 amino acids. Here the CDR3 DNA reads TGCGCCAGCAGCTTGGCCGGAGCGGGGTACCAAGAGACCCAGTACTTC. This codes for CASSLAGAGYQETQYF. The entire variable domain, with the rest obtained from reference TRBV5-1 and TRBJ2-5, is as follows: KAGVTQTPRYLIKTRGQQVTLSCSPISGHRSVSWYQQTPGQGLQFLFEYFSETQRNKGNFPGRFSGRQFSNSRSEMNVSTLELGDSALYLCASSLAGAGYQETQYFGPGTRLLVL.

Note on this clonotype: This may be a read error, as it is one base from a much larger clone. The gene calls are TRBV4-2 and TRBJ2-5; D may be TRBD2 (5 bases). The end of the DNA fits TRBJ2-1 better, so the J call may be wrong. The CDR3 is made up of 15 amino acids. Germline-derived CDR1 and CDR2 are LGHNA and YNFKEQ. CDR3 nucleotides: TGTGCCAGCAGCCAAGATAGAGGGCTTCAGCAGACCCAGTTCTTC. This codes for CASSQDRGLQQTQFF.

This chain connects TRBV7-2 to TRBJ2-1; 9 bases are shared with TRBD2. Germline V lookup: CDR1 SGHTA, CDR2 FQGNSA. The V and J ends lost 1 base and 5 bases, in that order; junction bases with no gene match: 3. The CDR3 totals 15 residues. The CDR3 bases are TGTGCCAGCAGCTTAGTCCTAGCGGGAAACAATGAGCAGTTCTTC. It specifies CASSLVLAGNNEQFF.

V usage is TRBV7-9 and J usage is TRBJ2-5; no firm D call. The J call may be faulty, since TRBJ2-7 better matches the DNA end. The germline V gene has CDR1 SEHNR and CDR2 FQNEAQ (reference sequence). The length of the CDR3 is 14 residues. The CDR3 nucleotides read TGTGCCAGCAGCTTATTGGGTCTTGGCTACGAGCAGTACTTC. Protein: CASSLLGLGYEQYF.

For the CDR3, the DNA is TGTGCCAGCATCCTCCCTCACTTTTCGGGGCTAAACTACGAGCAGTACTTC. The encoded protein is CASILPHFSGLNYEQYF. V usage is TRBV25-1 and J usage is TRBJ2-4, with D tentatively TRBD1 or TRBD2 (5 bases each). The DNA end is a closer match to TRBJ2-7, so the J assignment may be wrong. Germline V gene lookup returns CDR1 MGHDK and CDR2 SYGVNS. This CDR3 is built from 17 residues.

This clonotype has only a few counts. The chain carries TRBV29-1 and TRBJ2-1; D unclear. CDR3 length: 8 amino acids. The germline CDR1 and CDR2 sequences are SQVTM and ANQGSEA. The CDR3 region has the DNA TGCAGACACAATGAGCAGTTCTTC. Translating it yields CRHNEQFF.

The chain is built from TRBV20-1 and TRBJ2-1; D not certain. V was cut by 1 base and J by 6 bases, with 16 bases left in between. This CDR3 is built from 15 residues. CDR1 and CDR2 from the germline V gene are DFQATT and SNEGSKA (reference sequence). The chain's CDR3 is CSARGYGRTINEQFF. The CDR3 nucleotides read TGCAGTGCTAGAGGTTATGGCAGAACCATCAATGAGCAGTTCTTC.

This clonotype occurred a few times. The V and J genes are TRBV6-1 and TRBJ2-1, with 10 positions matching TRBD1. CDR1 MNHNS and CDR2 SASEGT come from the germline V gene. Losses at the gene ends were 5 bases for V and 8 bases for J; bases not matched to a gene: 9. The CDR3 has 15 amino acids. Here the CDR3 DNA reads TGTGCCAGCAGTAGAGACAGGGGGCGCGTCGATGAGCAGTTCTTC. Residues: CASSRDRGRVDEQFF.

This clonotype was seen a few times. The gene calls are TRBV11-3 and TRBJ2-4; a possible D gene is TRBD1 (5 bases). The V and J ends lost 4 bases and 4 bases respectively, with 11 bases between them. CDR1 and CDR2 (germline): SGHNT, YENEEA. There are 14 residues in the CDR3. This CDR3 reads CASSSLTGKNIQYF. CDR3 sequence (DNA): TGTGCCAGCAGCTCCTTAACAGGAAAAAACATTCAGTACTTC.

The chain combines TRBV28 with TRBJ2-3; TRBD2 matches 11 bases. The CDR3 is 16 amino acids. Losses at the gene ends were 6 bases for V and 2 bases for J; bases not matched to a gene: 7. CDR1 is MDHEN, CDR2 SYDVKM, per germline. CDR3 in DNA: TGTGCCAGCAGCCAGGGACTAGCGGAGTACACAGATACGCAGTATTTT. Translation gives CASSQGLAEYTDTQYF.

V usage is TRBV3-1 and J usage is TRBJ2-5, with a weak D call TRBD2 (5 bases). The CDR3 spans 12 residues. Germline CDR1 is LGHDT and CDR2 is YNNKEL (reference sequence). Trimming shortened V by 4 bases and J by 10 bases, and 13 bases separated the two germline ends. The CDR3 spells CASSPSPGIQYF. The DNA for the CDR3 is TGTGCCAGCAGCCCCTCCCCGGGGATCCAGTACTTC.

Details on this clonotype: A read error may account for a junction end that differs from germline. The chain is built from TRBV7-7 and TRBJ2-1; D unresolved. Germline V gene sequence: CDR1 SSHAT, CDR2 FNYEAQ (reference sequence). This CDR3 region has 14 residues. The CDR3 spells CASSLAFPPNEQFF. DNA for the CDR3: TGTGCTAGCAGCTTAGCTTTTCCCCCCAATGAGCAGTTCTTC.

The V and J genes are TRBV6-2 or TRBV6-3 and TRBJ2-4, with D possibly matching TRBD1 (5 bases). The J call may not be correct, given that the DNA end is closer to TRBJ2-5. CDR1 and CDR2 from the germline V gene are MNHEY and SVGEGT. The CDR3 covers 12 residues. The CDR3 loop is CASRQDQETQYF. Written as DNA, the CDR3 is TGTGCCAGCAGACAGGACCAAGAGACCCAGTACTTC.

This chain joins TRBV15 and TRBJ2-3; either TRBD1 or TRBD2 may supply D (5 bases each). Trimming removed 1 base from V and 4 bases from J, with 6 bases in between. The CDR3 consists of 13 residues. Germline CDR1 LNHNV, CDR2 YYDKDF (reference sequence). The CDR3 region has the DNA TGTGCCACCAGCAGAGGGGGGTCAGATACGCAGTATTTT. It translates to CATSRGGSDTQYF.

CDR3 loop: CASSLTAGPGETQYF. CDR3 nucleotide sequence: TGTGCCAGCAGCTTAACGGCGGGCCCGGGAGAGACCCAGTACTTC. V and J are TRBV7-3 and TRBJ2-5, with D possibly being TRBD2 (5 bases). With 0 bases removed from V and 4 bases from J, the gap between germline ends came to 12 bases. This CDR3 spans 15 amino acids. The germline CDR1 and CDR2 sequences are SGHTA and FQGTGA.

V gene TRBV9 combines with J gene TRBJ2-7, with 10 bases that match TRBD1. CDR3 length: 15 amino acids. Trimming cost V 0 bases and J 6 bases; bases outside gene matches: 6. Germline V gene sequence: CDR1 SGDLS, CDR2 YYNGEE. CDR3 nucleotide sequence: TGTGCCAGCAGCGTAGTAGGGACAGGGGTTTCCGAGCAGTACTTC. Translating it yields CASSVVGTGVSEQYF.

This sequence joins TRBV4-1 and TRBJ2-1; 10 bases map to TRBD2. There are 22 residues in the CDR3. Trimming took 4 bases from V and 5 from J; bases not matched to a gene: 26. Germline lookup yields CDR1 MGHRA and CDR2 YSYEKL. The DNA of the CDR3 is TGCGCCAGCAGCCTCTCTCTTTTTCGTGTACTCGTAGCGGGAGGAACAAACAATGAGCAGTTCTTC. Amino acid sequence: CASSLSLFRVLVAGGTNNEQFF.

The chain joins TRBV20-1 to TRBJ2-7; 8 bases line up with TRBD2. From germline, CDR1 is DFQATT and CDR2 SNEGSKA (reference sequence). The CDR3 length is 15 residues. After removal of 0 bases from V and 5 bases from J, the junction contained 9 bases not matched to a gene. Written as DNA, the CDR3 is TGCAGTGCTAGAGATTGGGCGGGAGGAAGCGACGAGCAGTACTTC. This codes for CSARDWAGGSDEQYF.

The chain is built from TRBV4-3 and TRBJ2-3; TRBD1 is a possible D gene (6 bases). In germline, CDR1 is LGHNA, CDR2 YSLEER. The CDR3 loop spans 17 amino acids. Trimming shortened V by 1 base and J by 1 base, and 15 bases separated the two germline ends. Here the CDR3 DNA reads TGCGCCAGCAGCCAAGCGCTCATGGGGGCAGGCACAGATACGCAGTATTTT. Translated, it gives CASSQALMGAGTDTQYF.

In its sample, this clonotype was seen a few times. This chain joins TRBV27 and TRBJ2-7; weak D call: TRBD2 (6 bases). The germline V gene encodes CDR1 MNHEY and CDR2 SMNVEV (reference sequence). The CDR3 has 14 amino acids. Trimming pared 8 bases from V and 0 bases from J, leaving 14 bases between. The DNA of the CDR3 is TGTGCCAGCTCCCCGCGGGGTTTCTCCTACGAGCAGTACTTC. Its protein is CASSPRGFSYEQYF.